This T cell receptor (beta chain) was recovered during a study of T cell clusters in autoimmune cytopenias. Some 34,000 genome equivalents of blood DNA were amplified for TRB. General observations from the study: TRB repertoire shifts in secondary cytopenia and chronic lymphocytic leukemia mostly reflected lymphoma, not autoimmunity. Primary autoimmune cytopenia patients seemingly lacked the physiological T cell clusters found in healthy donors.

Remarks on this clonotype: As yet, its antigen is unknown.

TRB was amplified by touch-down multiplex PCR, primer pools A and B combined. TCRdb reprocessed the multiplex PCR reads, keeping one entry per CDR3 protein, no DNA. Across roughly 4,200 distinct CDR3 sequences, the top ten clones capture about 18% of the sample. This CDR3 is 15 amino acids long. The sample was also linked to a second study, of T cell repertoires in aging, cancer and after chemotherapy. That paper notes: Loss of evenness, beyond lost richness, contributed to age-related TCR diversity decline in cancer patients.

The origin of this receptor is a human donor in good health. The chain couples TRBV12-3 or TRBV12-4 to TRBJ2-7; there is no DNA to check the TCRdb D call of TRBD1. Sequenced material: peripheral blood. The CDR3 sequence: CASSLFGTGPSEQYF.